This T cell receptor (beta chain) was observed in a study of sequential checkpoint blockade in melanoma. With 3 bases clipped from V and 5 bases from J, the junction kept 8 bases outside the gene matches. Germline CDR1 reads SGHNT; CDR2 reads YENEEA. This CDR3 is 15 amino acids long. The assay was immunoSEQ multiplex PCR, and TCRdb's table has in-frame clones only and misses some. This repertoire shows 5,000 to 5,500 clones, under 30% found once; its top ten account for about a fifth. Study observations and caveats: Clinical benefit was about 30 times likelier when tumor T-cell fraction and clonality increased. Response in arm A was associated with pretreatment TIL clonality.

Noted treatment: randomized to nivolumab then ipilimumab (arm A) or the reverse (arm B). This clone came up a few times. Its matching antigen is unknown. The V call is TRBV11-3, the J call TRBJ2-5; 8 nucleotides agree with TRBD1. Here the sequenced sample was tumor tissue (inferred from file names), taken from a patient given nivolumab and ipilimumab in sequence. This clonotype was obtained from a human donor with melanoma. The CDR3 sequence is CASSLAPDRAETQYF. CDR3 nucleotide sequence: TGTGCCAGCAGCTTGGCCCCGGACAGGGCTGAGACCCAGTACTTC.